These 14 T cell receptor beta chains share one sample of origin, sequenced in a study of T cells in Graves' hyperthyroidism and ophthalmopathy. The source material, RNA transcripts, was used to amplify TCR beta CDR3 regions. The study used the HTBI primer set for a first-round RT-PCR of the TCR CDR3. MiXCR was run by TCRdb on the multiplex PCR reads, yielding one entry per CDR3 protein. The table has fewer than 750,000 distinct CDR3 sequences, roughly 14% seen once. Sequenced input: blood. All receptors derive from a woman in her thirties or forties with Graves' ophthalmopathy.

This chain links TRBV20-1 with TRBJ2-7; TRBD2 agrees at 11 bases. This CDR3 contains 15 residues. Germline V lookup: CDR1 DFQATT, CDR2 SNEGSKA (reference sequence). Trimming took 2 bases from V and 3 from J; bases not matched to a gene: 6. CDR3 bases: TGCAGTGCTAGAATGTCGACTAGCGGGAACTACGAGCAGTACTTC. Its translation is CSARMSTSGNYEQYF.

This clonotype was seen at least ten times. At one end the junction does not follow the germline gene, possibly because of a read error. The chain recombines TRBV20-1 with TRBJ2-7; D possibly corresponds to TRBD2 (5 bases). Per germline, CDR1 DFQATT and CDR2 SNEGSKA (reference sequence). The CDR3 loop spans 15 amino acids. The CDR3, as DNA: TGCAGTGCCAGAGAGGGCTCAGCGGTCTCCTACGAGCAGTACTTC. It codes for CSAREGSAVSYEQYF.

This clonotype was seen more than once but under ten times. V gene TRBV7-3 combines with J gene TRBJ2-2; D unresolved. Germline CDR1 is SGHTA and CDR2 is FQGTGA. V was cut by 1 base and J by 6 bases, with 15 bases left in between. The CDR3 runs 16 residues. The CDR3 here is CASSLNWPPGPGELFF. The DNA of the CDR3 is TGTGCCAGCAGCTTAAATTGGCCTCCGGGCCCCGGGGAGCTGTTTTTT.

The chain combines TRBV20-1 with TRBJ2-1; 7 bases agree with TRBD2. The CDR3 extends over 15 amino acids. Germline CDR1 is DFQATT and CDR2 is SNEGSKA (reference sequence). Losses at the gene ends were 6 bases for V and 6 bases for J; bases not matched to a gene: 14. The CDR3 bases are TGCAGTGCCCTTCACACCACGGGAGGACCCAATGAGCAGTTCTTC. This sequence encodes CSALHTTGGPNEQFF.

Details on this clonotype: At one end, the junction sequence differs from germline, possibly due to a read error. The rearrangement joins TRBV6-1 to TRBJ2-5; D may be TRBD2 (6 bases). The germline CDR1 and CDR2 sequences are MNHNS and SASEGT. The CDR3 is 14 amino acids. The CDR3 spells CAISESGGKETQYF. In nucleotides, the CDR3 is TGTGCCATCAGTGAGTCGGGCGGGAAAGAGACCCAGTACTTC.

At least ten counts were recorded for this clonotype. The rearrangement links TRBV19 to TRBJ2-7, with D unresolved. The CDR3 totals 14 residues. V lost 1 base, J lost 3 bases, and 10 bases lay in between. Germline V gene sequence: CDR1 LNHDA, CDR2 SQIVND (reference sequence). In DNA, the CDR3 is TGTGCCAGTAGTATAGGAGGCAGGCACTACGAGCAGTACTTC. It codes for CASSIGGRHYEQYF.

This clonotype came up many times. The CDR3, as DNA: TGTGCCAGCAGTTTACTGGGGGCGCTCACCGGGGAGCTGTTTTTT. It encodes CASSLLGALTGELFF. The chain recombines TRBV12-3 or TRBV12-4 with TRBJ2-2; D is possibly TRBD1 (6 bases). CDR3 length: 15 amino acids. The V end lost 2 bases, the J end lost 4 bases, and 11 bases lay between the germline ends.

This clonotype was found a few times. The gene calls are TRBV11-2 and TRBJ2-7; D is uncertain. CDR1 is SGHAT, CDR2 FQNNGV, per germline. This CDR3 has 12 amino acids. V was shortened by 4 bases and J by 3 bases, with 7 bases between the two germline ends. CDR3 sequence reads: CASSSQRYEQYF. Here the CDR3 DNA reads TGTGCCAGCAGCTCCCAGCGCTACGAGCAGTACTTC.

In its sample, this clonotype was seen many times. V gene TRBV11-2 combines with J gene TRBJ2-7, with TRBD2 matching 11 bases. Germline V gives CDR1 SGHAT, CDR2 FQNNGV. V lost 2 bases, J lost 6 bases, and 9 bases stayed unmatched. The CDR3 extends over 16 amino acids. CDR3 sequence reads: CASSLRLAGRAGEQYF. CDR3 in DNA: TGTGCCAGCAGCTTACGACTAGCGGGGAGGGCTGGCGAGCAGTACTTC.

There are many counts of this clonotype. The rearrangement joins TRBV6-1 to TRBJ1-2; TRBD1 matches 7 bases. The CDR3 is 14 residues long. The germline gives CDR1 MNHNS, CDR2 SASEGT. V shed 5 bases and J 0 bases; nucleotides not matched to a gene: 3. The CDR3 coding sequence is TGTGCCAGCAGTACAGGGGCTGCTAACTATGGCTACACCTTC. The encoded protein is CASSTGAANYGYTF.

V usage is TRBV12-3 or TRBV12-4 and J usage is TRBJ2-7; 11 bases agree with TRBD2. With 3 bases clipped from V and 0 bases from J, the junction kept 7 bases outside the gene matches. The CDR3 extends over 17 amino acids. The CDR3 sequence: CASSLSTSGRSSYEQYF. The CDR3 DNA is TGTGCCAGCAGTTTGAGTACTAGCGGGAGAAGCTCCTACGAGCAGTACTTC.

The V and J genes are TRBV27 and TRBJ2-7; perhaps TRBD2 as D (5 bases). The CDR3 totals 14 residues. Germline values: CDR1 MNHEY, CDR2 SMNVEV (reference sequence). The V end lost 1 base, the J end lost 3 bases, and 10 bases lay between the germline ends. Written as DNA, the CDR3 is TGTGCCAGCAGTTTATTCGGGAAACGCTACGAGCAGTACTTC. It codes for CASSLFGKRYEQYF.

The chain combines TRBV13 with TRBJ2-5, with a weak D call TRBD1 (6 bases). Trimming removed 2 bases from V and 4 bases from J, with 11 bases in between. Germline V lookup: CDR1 PRHDT, CDR2 FYEKMQ (reference sequence). The CDR3 is 14 residues long. CDR3 bases: TGTGCCAGCAGCTTATCATCAGGGGTAGAGACCCAGTACTTC. The encoded protein is CASSLSSGVETQYF.

This clonotype occurred a few times. The chain is built from TRBV20-1 and TRBJ2-7; 7 bases line up with TRBD2. The CDR3 loop spans 14 amino acids. With V trimmed by 5 bases and J by 5 bases, 12 bases remained unmatched. Germline V gene sequence: CDR1 DFQATT, CDR2 SNEGSKA (reference sequence). The CDR3 DNA reads TGCAGTGCTTACAACTTACTAGCGCTCAACGAGCAGTACTTC. This codes for CSAYNLLALNEQYF.